This T cell receptor beta chain was documented in a study of long-term antiretroviral therapy in people with HIV. Study results and limitations: Clones expanded before ART dominated the repertoire at all time points.

They ran version v3.0 of the immunoSEQ assay at survey level. Clones were read by immunoSEQ multiplex PCR, and TCRdb kept only the in-frame ones, dropping some. The sample yields tens of thousands of clones, over 75% seen once. Note on this clone: What it binds is unknown.

CDR3 length: 14 amino acids. V shed 0 bases and J shed 14 bases, with 19 bases lying between them. Germline V gives CDR1 GTSNPN, CDR2 SVGIG (reference sequence). Source: unsorted PBMCs, taken 2 years after starting antiretroviral therapy. The rearrangement links TRBV30 to TRBJ1-4; D may be TRBD1 (5 bases). This receptor was obtained from a man over 45 with HIV. The CDR3 here is CAWSVLAGTGPLFF. CDR3 sequence (DNA): TGTGCCTGGAGTGTACTGGCAGGGACCGGGCCGCTGTTTTTT.